A selection of T cell receptor beta chains follows, all from one sample in a study of T cell repertoires in cytomegalovirus infection. The antigens for these receptors are not known. TCRdb reprocessed the reads via MiXCR and lists one record per CDR3 protein. The data hold almost 90,000 distinct CDR3 sequences, with approximately 32% observed a single time. This material consisted of CD8+ T cells from cultured PBMCs, taken from culture after CMV antigen stimulation. The receptors derive from a human donor in good health (CMV status not recorded). Some clones in this sample may be carry-over from other donors' samples. The conserved cysteine and the conserved F or W are not part of the CDR3 here.

J gene,V gene,CDR3 protein
TRBJ2-1,TRBV15,ATGPGVAGGTHYDDEQF
TRBJ2-3,TRBV5-4,ASSLDGGGWADTQY
TRBJ2-1,TRBV7-2,ASSREVGTGAYNEQF
TRBJ2-1,TRBV5-1,ASSLKGQGYNEQF
TRBJ2-7,TRBV27,ASSLLGDSDEQY
TRBJ1-5,TRBV19,ASSIEAGPDQPQH
TRBJ2-5,TRBV7-8,ASSFQWREQPETQY
TRBJ2-5,TRBV6-2/TRBV6-3,ASSDLQGAGETQY
TRBJ1-6,TRBV11-1,ASSYRFEVFNSPLH
TRBJ1-2,TRBV20-1,SALGGRSGYT
TRBJ1-5,TRBV12-5,ASGLGNWQGDQPQH
TRBJ2-2,TRBV11-2,ASTKGGVGSVF
TRBJ2-2,TRBV14,ASSLPSSGGELF
TRBJ1-2,TRBV4-1,ASSQDPQGFYGYT
TRBJ1-4,TRBV6-1,ASSDGVGGATNEKLF
TRBJ2-2,TRBV19,ASSTSGLAGGSAGTGELF
TRBJ2-7,TRBV12-3/TRBV12-4,ASSGQGGYEQY
TRBJ2-7,TRBV6-4,ASSENSGGVYEQY
TRBJ1-1,TRBV12-3/TRBV12-4,ASRAGWGAEAF
TRBJ1-2,TRBV7-9,ASSIRDRELISGYT
TRBJ2-5,TRBV7-8,ASSLVEETQY
TRBJ2-1,TRBV7-8,ASSLRDGGSYNEQF
TRBJ1-1,TRBV7-9,ASSLGAFGTEAF
TRBJ2-5,TRBV27,ASSPNERGLQETQY
TRBJ2-1,TRBV6-1,ASSELAEYSYNEQF
TRBJ2-1,TRBV5-1,ASSLARTDYNEQF
TRBJ1-2,TRBV4-1,ASSDAGLISRGYT
TRBJ1-1,TRBV12-3/TRBV12-4,ASTLGQVNTEAF
TRBJ1-2,TRBV4-1,ASSQDHNAEHGYT
TRBJ2-2,TRBV19,ASSIDPVTGELF
TRBJ1-4,TRBV6-1,ASSYGEGTNEKLF
TRBJ2-1,TRBV28,ASSPPGQNNEQF
TRBJ2-1,TRBV5-6,ASSPGSDRHF
TRBJ2-5,TRBV3-1,ASSQDTDYPLRAQY
TRBJ1-1,TRBV12-3/TRBV12-4,ASSLGMGDTEAF
TRBJ2-2,TRBV19,ASSPGTGFTGELF
TRBJ1-2,TRBV27,ASSPQLTGALGYGYT
TRBJ2-1,TRBV7-4,ASSLVRENEQF
TRBJ1-3,TRBV12-3/TRBV12-4,ASSGRRVSGNTIY
TRBJ1-1,TRBV4-1,ASSLERRGRRYFREAF
TRBJ2-7,TRBV10-3,AISEGASTYEQY
TRBJ1-6,TRBV7-9,ASHSPDRDNSPLH
TRBJ1-4,TRBV28,ASSRGTEWDEKLF